One and the same sample provided the 32 T cell receptor beta chains below, sequenced in a study of blood T cell repertoires in COVID-19. The assay was immunoSEQ multiplex PCR, and TCRdb's table has in-frame clones only and misses some. Here the sample spans roughly 63,000 clones, 74% being singletons. The sample taken for sequencing was peripheral blood. The source of these receptors is an elderly woman with acute or convalescent COVID-19.

The rearrangement links TRBV4-3 to TRBJ1-4; TRBD1 agrees at 9 bases. The CDR3 is 14 amino acids. Trimming at V came to 4 bases and at J to 6 bases, leaving 3 bases not matched to a gene. Germline V gives CDR1 LGHNA, CDR2 YSLEER. The CDR3 spells CASSPTGGHEKLFF. CDR3 nucleotides: TGCGCCAGCAGCCCGACAGGGGGTCATGAAAAACTGTTTTTT.

The chain links TRBV11-2 to TRBJ2-1, with TRBD2 as a possible D gene (6 bases). There are 13 residues in the CDR3. Trimming removed 5 bases from V and 5 bases from J, with 10 bases in between. Germline assignment: CDR1 SGHAT and CDR2 FQNNGV. CDR3 protein: CASSRGYDNEQFF. The CDR3 DNA follows: TGTGCCAGCAGCCGGGGGTATGACAATGAGCAGTTCTTC. The full variable domain, rest sourced from reference TRBV11-2 and TRBJ2-1, is EAGVAQSPRYKIIEKRQSVAFWCNPISGHATLYWYQQILGQGPKLLIQFQNNGVVDDSQLPKDRFSAERLKGVDSTLKIQPAKLEDSAVYLCASSRGYDNEQFFGPGTRLTVL.

The gene calls are TRBV28 and TRBJ1-5, with 9 bases matching TRBD1. Looked up from germline, CDR1 is MDHEN and CDR2 is SYDVKM. CDR3 length: 16 residues. The trim removed 6 bases at V and 4 bases at J, leaving 10 bases unmatched. CDR3 residues: CASSPSGTGRNQPQHF. For the CDR3, the DNA is TGTGCCAGCAGCCCCTCCGGGACAGGGCGGAATCAGCCCCAGCATTTT. Complete variable domain (other parts from reference TRBV28 and TRBJ1-5): DVKVTQSSRYLVKRTGEKVFLECVQDMDHENMFWYRQDPGLGLRLIYFSYDVKMKEKGDIPEGYSVSREKKERFSLILESASTNQTSMYLCASSPSGTGRNQPQHFGDGTRLSIL.

CDR3 region: CASSYTPGREQYF. The CDR3, as DNA: TGTGCCAGCAGTTATACTCCGGGTAGGGAGCAGTACTTC. This chain links TRBV6-2 or TRBV6-3 with TRBJ2-7; no firm D call. Germline V lookup: CDR1 MNHEY, CDR2 SVGEGT. V was clipped by 3 bases and J by 7 bases, with 13 bases between them. The CDR3 has 13 residues.

The gene calls are TRBV2 and TRBJ1-4; D remains ambiguous. This CDR3 is built from 15 residues. The germline gives CDR1 SNHLY, CDR2 FYNNEI. Trimming took 4 bases from V and 8 from J, leaving 17 bases between them. The CDR3 spells CASSVLSKEGEKLFF. CDR3 nucleotides: TGTGCCAGCAGTGTCTTGTCGAAAGAGGGAGAAAAACTGTTTTTT.

This clone was counted many times. The chain couples TRBV5-1 to TRBJ2-1, with D maybe TRBD1 (8 bases). V lost 2 bases and J 8 bases, leaving 11 bases between the germline ends. Germline CDR1 reads SGHRS; CDR2 reads YFSETQ. The CDR3 covers 13 residues. CDR3 DNA: TGCGCCAGCAGCTTTACAGGGGGGGATGAGCAGTTCTTC. Protein product: CASSFTGGDEQFF.

This chain uses TRBV7-2 with TRBJ2-2, with 11 bases fitting TRBD2. V was pared by 7 bases and J by 5 bases, with 6 bases of the junction left unmatched. The length of the CDR3 is 15 residues. Germline V lookup: CDR1 SGHTA, CDR2 FQGNSA. The CDR3 DNA reads TGTGCCAGCAACCTTAGACTAGCGGGAACCGGGGAGCTGTTTTTT. Encoded protein: CASNLRLAGTGELFF.

The rearrangement joins TRBV11-2 to TRBJ1-2, with 7 positions matching TRBD1. CDR3 length: 14 residues. V shed 0 bases and J 14 bases; nucleotides not matched to a gene: 12. Germline V gene lookup returns CDR1 SGHAT and CDR2 FQNNGV. In nucleotides, the CDR3 is TGTGCCAGCAGCTTAGATCTTCCCGGACAGGCCGTTACCTTC. It specifies CASSLDLPGQAVTF.

The chain employs TRBV5-1 and TRBJ1-1, with a weak D call TRBD1 (6 bases). This CDR3 is built from 15 residues. V shed 0 bases and J shed 1 base, with 10 bases lying between them. Germline values: CDR1 SGHRS, CDR2 YFSETQ. CDR3 DNA: TGCGCCAGCAGCTTGGTCGGGGGGGCGAACACTGAAGCTTTCTTT. This codes for CASSLVGGANTEAFF.

V is TRBV28 and J is TRBJ2-5; 10 bases fit TRBD2. V dropped 5 bases and J dropped 3; count of bases not matched to a gene: 6. Germline CDR1 MDHEN, CDR2 SYDVKM. The CDR3 totals 15 residues. The CDR3 nucleotides read TGTGCCAGCAGTCCCTTCCTAGCGGGAGAAGAGACCCAGTACTTC. Residues: CASSPFLAGEETQYF.

The chain uses TRBV4-1 and TRBJ1-3; TRBD1 is a possible D gene (5 bases). This CDR3 is 14 amino acids long. In germline, CDR1 is MGHRA, CDR2 YSYEKL. Trimming cost V 4 bases and J 1 base, with 8 bases left between them. The CDR3, as DNA: TGCGCCAGCAGCCCTGACAGTTCTGGAAACACCATATATTTT. As protein: CASSPDSSGNTIYF.

V gene TRBV10-2 combines with J gene TRBJ1-1; D is unresolved. With 7 bases removed from V and 1 base from J, the gap between germline ends came to 4 bases. Per germline, CDR1 WSHSY and CDR2 SAAADI. The CDR3 consists of 11 residues. CDR3 in DNA: TGCGCCAGCACCGGGAACACTGAAGCTTTCTTT. The encoded protein is CASTGNTEAFF.

The CDR3 DNA is TGCGCCAGCAGCTTGGATGGGGGAGGGACCTACGAGCAGTACTTC. Amino acids: CASSLDGGGTYEQYF. The J gene is TRBJ2-7, the V gene TRBV5-1, with 7 positions matching TRBD2. After removal of 0 bases from V and 2 bases from J, the junction contained 5 bases not matched to a gene. The germline V gene encodes CDR1 SGHRS and CDR2 YFSETQ. This CDR3 has 15 amino acids.

V is TRBV7-9 and J is TRBJ2-7; 11 bases match TRBD2. This CDR3 region has 19 residues. J lost 2 bases, V lost 5 bases, and 17 bases had no gene match. Per the germline V gene, CDR1 is SEHNR and CDR2 is FQNEAQ (reference sequence). The CDR3 protein is CASSQSGLAVTHVPYEQYF. In nucleotides, the CDR3 is TGTGCCAGCAGCCAATCGGGACTAGCGGTTACTCACGTTCCCTACGAGCAGTACTTC.

The chain employs TRBV5-1 and TRBJ1-1, with D possibly matching TRBD1 (6 bases). The CDR3 is 15 residues long. V lost 1 base and J 1 base, leaving 11 bases between the germline ends. The germline V gene has CDR1 SGHRS and CDR2 YFSETQ. CDR3 sequence (DNA): TGCGCCAGCAGCTTGATGACAGGAAGGAACACTGAAGCTTTCTTT. Protein sequence: CASSLMTGRNTEAFF.

The CDR3 spells CASSLWYRGRGNSPLHF. The CDR3 DNA reads as TGTGCCAGCAGTTTATGGTACAGGGGAAGGGGTAATTCACCCCTCCACTTT. V and J are TRBV28 and TRBJ1-6; 7 positions agree with TRBD1. This CDR3 spans 17 amino acids. Germline V gene sequence: CDR1 MDHEN, CDR2 SYDVKM. Losses at the gene ends were 0 bases for V and 6 bases for J; bases not matched to a gene: 8.

This clone was seen more than once but under ten times. The CDR3 coding sequence is TGTGCCAGCAGCAACAGGGGTTACGAGCAGTACTTC. Encoded protein: CASSNRGYEQYF. J is TRBJ2-7 and V is TRBV21-1; TRBD1, the D gene given by the table, was not confirmed from the DNA. TRBV21-1 is shown as a pseudogene. The CDR3 loop spans 12 amino acids.

This clone turned up a few times. The genes are TRBV28 and TRBJ1-5; D remains unclear. V was clipped by 3 bases and J by 9 bases, with 21 bases between them. The CDR3 runs to 16 residues. Germline V lookup: CDR1 MDHEN, CDR2 SYDVKM. Here the CDR3 reads CASSFIAFLDRGPQHF. In nucleotides, the CDR3 is TGTGCCAGCAGTTTCATTGCTTTCCTCGATCGGGGGCCCCAGCATTTT.

This chain connects TRBV6-6 to TRBJ2-7; 7 nucleotides agree with TRBD1. This CDR3 region has 14 residues. In germline, CDR1 is MNHNY, CDR2 SVGAGI (reference sequence). The ends lost 7 bases at V and 2 bases at J; junction bases unmatched: 8. CDR3 region: CASTVDRFAYEQYF. The DNA of the CDR3 is TGTGCCAGCACCGTGGACAGGTTCGCCTACGAGCAGTACTTC.

V is TRBV6-1 and J is TRBJ1-1; 8 nucleotides align to TRBD1. The CDR3 runs 15 residues. CDR1 and CDR2 from the germline V gene are MNHNS and SASEGT. J was trimmed by 8 bases and V by 2 bases; bases with no gene match: 10. CDR3 sequence (DNA): TGTGCCAGCAGTGAACCCCGCCGGACAGGGTTGGAAGCTTTCTTT. Its translation: CASSEPRRTGLEAFF.

This clone was counted once. The chain couples TRBV19 to TRBJ2-7; the match to TRBD2 covers 12 bases. The trim removed 5 bases at V and 5 bases at J, leaving 16 bases unmatched. The CDR3 is 18 residues long. Per the germline V gene, CDR1 is LNHDA and CDR2 is SQIVND (reference sequence). CDR3 loop: CASSGRTSGRTPPDEQYF. The CDR3 nucleotides read TGTGCCAGTAGTGGGAGAACTAGCGGGAGGACCCCCCCCGACGAGCAGTACTTC.

This clone was seen more than once but under ten times. The chain combines TRBV7-2 with TRBJ1-2; 9 bases line up with TRBD1. Germline V gene sequence: CDR1 SGHTA, CDR2 FQGNSA. This CDR3 spans 15 amino acids. Unmatched junction bases numbered 13, after V lost 6 bases and J lost 8 bases. The DNA for the CDR3 is TGTGCCAGCAGTTCCTCAGGACAGGGGTTAGGAGGCTACACCTTC. Translation gives CASSSSGQGLGGYTF.

This clone came up a few times. The chain carries TRBV20-1 and TRBJ2-7, with D possibly being TRBD1 (5 bases). Trimming left V 6 bases short and J 5 bases short, with 11 bases between. Germline V lookup: CDR1 DFQATT, CDR2 SNEGSKA (reference sequence). The CDR3 is 11 residues long. The CDR3 region has the DNA TGCAGTGCGGAACAGGACGACGAGCAGTACTTC. Its protein is CSAEQDDEQYF.

This clone was detected only once. A read error may account for a junction end that differs from germline. V usage is TRBV5-4 and J usage is TRBJ2-3; D perhaps matches TRBD2 (8 bases). Germline CDR1 is SGHNT and CDR2 is YYREEE (reference sequence). CDR3 length: 13 amino acids. CDR3 sequence reads: CASSAGTRGRGDF. Written as DNA, the CDR3 is TGTGCCAGCAGCGCTGGGACTAGGGGGCGGGGGGATTTT.

The chain carries TRBV10-2 and TRBJ2-7; 8 nucleotides agree with TRBD1. V shed 7 bases, J shed 3 bases, and the junction held 8 bases outside the gene matches. The CDR3 covers 14 residues. Germline CDR1 is WSHSY and CDR2 is SAAADI. CDR3: CASIGQGLNYEQYF. The DNA for the CDR3 is TGCGCCAGCATTGGACAGGGTTTAAACTACGAGCAGTACTTC.

The chain links TRBV7-2 to TRBJ2-5; D gene uncertain. The CDR3 length is 15 residues. Germline V gene data show CDR1 as SGHTA and CDR2 as FQGNSA. Trimming removed 0 bases from V and 2 bases from J, with 10 bases in between. CDR3 sequence (DNA): TGTGCCAGCAGCTTAGCCCTCCTCGGGCAAGAGACCCAGTACTTC. This encodes CASSLALLGQETQYF.

V gene TRBV9 combines with J gene TRBJ1-3; TRBD1 matches 7 bases. Germline V gene data show CDR1 as SGDLS and CDR2 as YYNGEE. Trimming at V came to 1 base and at J to 7 bases, leaving 8 bases not matched to a gene. CDR3 length equals 15 residues. CDR3 in amino acids: CASSVTDRQGNTIYF. The CDR3 bases are TGTGCCAGCAGCGTAACGGACAGGCAGGGGAACACCATATATTTT.

This clone was observed a few times. V gene TRBV5-1 combines with J gene TRBJ1-1, with D maybe TRBD1 (5 bases). Per the germline V gene, CDR1 is SGHRS and CDR2 is YFSETQ. The CDR3 totals 15 residues. The V end was cut by 0 bases, the J end by 6 bases, with 15 bases between. The CDR3 DNA reads TGCGCCAGCAGCTTGGCCCTTGGCAGGGCGGCTGAAGCTTTCTTT. Translation: CASSLALGRAAEAFF.

The count of this clone is one. The chain employs TRBV27 and TRBJ1-4; 9 nucleotides line up with TRBD1. Germline CDR1 and CDR2: MNHEY and SMNVEV (reference sequence). The V gene end was trimmed by 5 bases and the J gene end by 13 bases; junction bases not matched to a gene: 11. CDR3 size: 14 residues. In nucleotides, the CDR3 is TGTGCCAGCAGTGTATTGGATGGGACAGGGAGACTGTTTTTT. Translated, it gives CASSVLDGTGRLFF.

V usage is TRBV7-6 and J usage is TRBJ2-1; 10 positions match TRBD2. Germline CDR1 SGHVS, CDR2 FNYEAQ. CDR3 length equals 18 residues. After removal of 0 bases from V and 7 bases from J, the junction contained 12 bases not matched to a gene. CDR3 sequence (DNA): TGTGCCAGCAGCTTAGCGCCACGGAGCGGGAGGGACCGGAATGAGCAGTTCTTC. Translating gives CASSLAPRSGRDRNEQFF.

The rearrangement uses TRBV29-1 and TRBJ2-5; maybe TRBD2 (6 bases). V shed 1 base and J shed 5 bases, with 8 bases lying between them. The germline V gene has CDR1 SQVTM and CDR2 ANQGSEA. The CDR3 extends over 12 amino acids. DNA for the CDR3: TGCAGCGTTGAAGGGGGAGGCGAGACCCAGTACTTC. Its protein is CSVEGGGETQYF.

The rearrangement uses TRBV5-1 and TRBJ2-1, with TRBD2 identical over 11 bases. In germline, CDR1 is SGHRS, CDR2 YFSETQ. Trimming removed 0 bases from V and 9 bases from J; junction bases left unmatched: 5. CDR3 length: 15 residues. The CDR3 coding sequence is TGCGCCAGCAGCTTGGATTTAGCGGGAGGGGGTGAGCAGTTCTTC. This gives the protein CASSLDLAGGGEQFF.